This T cell receptor (beta chain) was profiled in a study of blood T cells in healthy people across ages. V was pared by 1 base and J by 4 bases, with 4 bases of the junction left unmatched. The germline V gene encodes CDR1 DFQATT and CDR2 SNEGSKA (reference sequence). This CDR3 region has 14 residues. Regarding the study as a whole: Older individuals had lower TCR beta diversity per million T cells (the decline was roughly linear). It was not known whether donors were CMV positive (a possible confounder of expanded clonotype changes).

Together with a sample-barcoded 5' primer, a J-beta primer mix was included in a second PCR lasting roughly 7 to 11 cycles. TCRdb itself ran the 5' RACE reads through MiXCR, one entry per CDR3 protein. The data show hundreds of thousands of distinct CDR3 sequences, approximately 52% seen once. Comments on this clonotype: Antigen specificity is unknown.

The donors, all healthy, were Caucasians living in Russia, aged about 6 to 100. A minimum of 6 micrograms of total RNA was extracted per sample. The origin of this receptor is a woman of 80 years or more in good health. Source material: blood. The rearrangement joins TRBV20-1 to TRBJ2-1, with 7 bases aligning to TRBD2. The CDR3 here is CSARGLADYNEQFF. CDR3 sequence (DNA): TGCAGTGCTAGAGGGCTAGCGGATTACAATGAGCAGTTCTTC.